One sample yielded the 22 T cell receptor beta chains listed below, sequenced in a study of CD8+ T cells in alopecia areata. Reverse transcription of extracted RNA yielded cDNA, which provided the sequencing template. Produced via immunoSEQ multiplex PCR; TCRdb's table is partial and in-frame only. The table records about 130,000 clones, 58% of them present only once. Sequencing was performed on CD4+ T cells sorted from blood, taken at week 0. The receptor source for this set is a human donor with alopecia areata.

The chain is built from TRBV6-1 and TRBJ2-3; D might be TRBD2 (7 bases). The V end was cut by 6 bases, the J end by 6 bases, with 19 bases between. The V gene's germline CDR1 is MNHNS and CDR2 SASEGT. The CDR3 runs to 15 residues. The CDR3 loop is CASSKPGGQRDTQYF. The CDR3 region has the DNA TGTGCCAGCAGCAAACCGGGGGGCCAACGGGATACGCAGTATTTT.

This clone has only a few counts. The rearrangement uses TRBV19 and TRBJ2-7; TRBD1 is a possible D gene (6 bases). CDR3 length: 13 residues. Per germline, CDR1 LNHDA and CDR2 SQIVND (reference sequence). V lost 7 bases, J lost 4 bases, and 14 bases lay in between. For the CDR3, the DNA is TGTGCCAGTATGAAGGGCAGGGGATACGAGCAGTACTTC. This codes for CASMKGRGYEQYF.

In regard to this clone: The sample contains more than one DNA sequence encoding this CDR3. CDR3 in amino acids: CSVGQSSGNTIYF. In DNA form, the CDR3 reads TGCAGCGTTGGACAGTCGTCTGGAAACACCATATATTTT. The genes are TRBV29-1 and TRBJ1-3; D possibly corresponds to TRBD1 (5 bases). The length of the CDR3 is 13 residues. Germline V gene sequence: CDR1 SQVTM, CDR2 ANQGSEA. V shed 4 bases and J shed 1 base, with 8 bases lying between them. Filled out from reference TRBV29-1 and TRBJ1-3, the complete variable domain reads SAVISQKPSRDICQRGTSLTIQCQVDSQVTMMFWYRQQPGQSLTLIATANQGSEATYESGFVIDKFPISRPNLTFSTLTVSNMSPEDSSIYLCSVGQSSGNTIYFGEGSWLTVV.

The rearrangement uses TRBV1 and TRBJ1-6. TRBV1 has pseudogene status. This CDR3 is 14 amino acids long. In DNA form, the CDR3 reads TGCACCAGCAGCCAAGATGGGGGGAATTCACCCCTCCACTTT. Protein sequence: CTSSQDGGNSPLHF.

In DNA form, the CDR3 reads TGTGCCAGCAGCACCCAGGCAGGAGGGCAGCCCCAGCATTTT. As protein: CASSTQAGGQPQHF. The rearrangement links TRBV11-2 to TRBJ1-5; no definite D call. V shed 5 bases and J shed 7 bases, with 15 bases lying between them. CDR3 length: 14 residues. The germline V gene has CDR1 SGHAT and CDR2 FQNNGV.

The chain has TRBV6-4 and TRBJ2-1; TRBD2 is a possible D gene (6 bases). Germline CDR1 and CDR2: MRHNA and SNTAGT. Trimming cost V 4 bases and J 8 bases, with 18 bases left between them. This CDR3 is 15 amino acids long. The CDR3 sequence is CASSVGGLGGDEQFF. The CDR3 bases are TGTGCCAGCAGTGTTGGTGGTCTGGGAGGCGATGAGCAGTTCTTC.

This clone was detected a few times. CDR3 protein: CASSLYGRPGHSPLHF. CDR3 coding DNA: TGTGCCAGCAGTTTATACGGGAGGCCAGGCCATTCACCCCTCCACTTT. The chain employs TRBV27 and TRBJ1-6; no clear D gene. CDR3 length equals 16 residues. Germline loops: CDR1 MNHEY, CDR2 SMNVEV (reference sequence). Between the trimmed V and J ends, which lost 1 base and 8 bases, there was a span of 15 bases.

The table lists this clone with a few counts. The V call is TRBV29-1, the J call TRBJ1-2, with 9 bases fitting TRBD1. From germline, CDR1 is SQVTM and CDR2 ANQGSEA. With V trimmed by 3 bases and J by 3 bases, 8 bases remained unmatched. CDR3 length equals 15 residues. The CDR3 sequence is CSVDGGQGLDYGYTF. DNA for the CDR3: TGCAGCGTTGATGGGGGACAGGGTTTGGACTATGGCTACACCTTC.

The chain's CDR3 is CASRGGEIEAFF. CDR3 DNA: TGTGCCAGCAGGGGAGGGGAAATTGAAGCTTTCTTT. The gene calls are TRBV25-1 and TRBJ1-1; D perhaps matches TRBD1 (5 bases). Germline assignment: CDR1 MGHDK and CDR2 SYGVNS. V was pared by 6 bases and J by 7 bases, with 12 bases between. CDR3 size: 12 residues.

This clone was seen more than once but under ten times. The J gene is TRBJ1-5, the V gene TRBV6-5; D is unclear. V lost 4 bases and J lost 0, with 7 bases in between. CDR1 is MNHEY, CDR2 SVGAGI, per germline. The CDR3 runs to 14 residues. As DNA, the CDR3 is TGTGCCAGCAGTTCGACGGGTAGCAATCAGCCCCAGCATTTT. Amino acid sequence: CASSSTGSNQPQHF.

The rearrangement joins TRBV7-2 to TRBJ2-4, with D possibly being TRBD1 (6 bases). The V end lost 2 bases, the J end lost 8 bases, and 13 bases lay between the germline ends. Per the germline V gene, CDR1 is SGHTA and CDR2 is FQGNSA. This CDR3 has 14 residues. Here the CDR3 reads CASSLNRDNDIQYF. CDR3 DNA: TGTGCCAGCAGCTTAAACAGGGATAACGACATTCAGTACTTC.

This clone occurred a few times. The gene calls are TRBV28 and TRBJ2-7, with a possible D match to TRBD1 (6 bases). Trimming took 5 bases from V and 3 from J, leaving 11 bases between them. The CDR3 has 13 residues. Germline values: CDR1 MDHEN, CDR2 SYDVKM. This CDR3 reads CASSTGTNYEQYF. CDR3 nucleotide sequence: TGTGCCAGCAGTACCGGGACAAACTACGAGCAGTACTTC.

The CDR3 nucleotides read TGTGCCAGCAGACCGGGACTAGCGGGGGAGTACCAAGAGACCCAGTACTTC. Protein: CASRPGLAGEYQETQYF. The chain employs TRBV2 and TRBJ2-5; TRBD2 matches at 14 bases. This CDR3 region has 17 residues. Looked up from germline, CDR1 is SNHLY and CDR2 is FYNNEI. V lost 6 bases to trimming and J lost 0 bases; unmatched junction nucleotides: 6. The whole variable domain, filled in from reference TRBV2 and TRBJ2-5, reads EPEVTQTPSHQVTQMGQEVILRCVPISNHLYFYWYRQILGQKVEFLVSFYNNEISEKSEIFDDQFSVERPDGSNFTLKIRSTKLEDSAMYFCASRPGLAGEYQETQYFGPGTRLLVL.

This clone has at least ten counts. The CDR3 region has the DNA TGTGCCAGCAGCTCACGACAGGACCAGCCCCAGCATTTT. Amino acids: CASSSRQDQPQHF. The chain joins TRBV7-6 to TRBJ1-5, with D tentatively TRBD1 (6 bases). V was clipped by 4 bases and J by 7 bases, with 11 bases between them. CDR1 is SGHVS, CDR2 FNYEAQ, per germline. This CDR3 has 13 residues. The entire variable domain, with the rest obtained from reference TRBV7-6 and TRBJ1-5, is as follows: GAGVSQSPRYKVTKRGQDVALRCDPISGHVSLYWYRQALGQGPEFLTYFNYEAQQDKSGLPNDRFSAERPEGSISTLTIQRTEQRDSAMYRCASSSRQDQPQHFGDGTRLSIL.

The gene calls are TRBV4-3 and TRBJ2-4; unclear D gene. CDR1 and CDR2 (germline): LGHNA, YSLEER. Between the trimmed V and J ends, which lost 0 bases and 0 bases, there was a span of 6 bases. The CDR3 consists of 15 residues. The CDR3 is CASSQEYLAKNIQYF. For the CDR3, the DNA is TGCGCCAGCAGCCAAGAGTATTTAGCCAAAAACATTCAGTACTTC.

This clone was seen more than once but under ten times. V and J are TRBV29-1 and TRBJ1-4; D is perhaps TRBD1 (5 bases). Germline values: CDR1 SQVTM, CDR2 ANQGSEA. With 7 bases removed from V and 1 base from J, the gap between germline ends came to 10 bases. The CDR3 spans 13 residues. Here the CDR3 reads CSAGHRTNEKLFF. In nucleotides, the CDR3 is TGCAGCGCCGGACACAGAACTAATGAAAAACTGTTTTTT.

This clone has more than one count but fewer than ten. In nucleotides, the CDR3 is TGTGCCAGCAGCTTAGACAGGACCTTCTCCGAGACCCAGTACTTC. Its protein product is CASSLDRTFSETQYF. The chain employs TRBV7-2 and TRBJ2-5; D is perhaps TRBD1 (5 bases). This CDR3 is 15 amino acids long. The V gene's germline CDR1 is SGHTA and CDR2 FQGNSA. V was trimmed by 1 base and J by 5 bases, leaving 14 bases between them.

This clone was seen a handful of times. The J gene is TRBJ1-1, the V gene TRBV29-1; 8 positions match TRBD1. Germline V lookup: CDR1 SQVTM, CDR2 ANQGSEA. Unmatched junction bases numbered 5, after V lost 4 bases and J lost 1 base. The CDR3 is 14 amino acids. CDR3 coding DNA: TGCAGCGTTGCCACCGGACAGGGGAACACTGAAGCTTTCTTT. Protein product: CSVATGQGNTEAFF.

The V and J genes are TRBV30 and TRBJ2-7; 7 positions agree with TRBD2. Germline V gives CDR1 GTSNPN, CDR2 SVGIG (reference sequence). V lost 2 bases and J lost 6; bases outside the gene matches: 4. The CDR3 spans 12 residues. The CDR3 here is CAWSLPGGEQYF. The CDR3 DNA reads as TGTGCCTGGAGTCTTCCGGGGGGCGAGCAGTACTTC.

The CDR3 spells CASGTGSQPQHF. The CDR3 region has the DNA TGTGCCAGCGGGACAGGGAGTCAGCCCCAGCATTTT. The rearrangement uses TRBV28 and TRBJ1-5; the match to TRBD1 covers 9 bases. The germline V gene encodes CDR1 MDHEN and CDR2 SYDVKM. The CDR3 runs to 12 residues. With V trimmed by 8 bases and J by 6 bases, 2 bases remained unmatched.

This clone was found a few times. The chain links TRBV6-6 to TRBJ1-3; a possible D gene is TRBD1 (5 bases). V was pared by 8 bases and J by 8 bases, with 16 bases between. The CDR3 is 13 residues long. The germline CDR1 and CDR2 sequences are MNHNY and SVGAGI (reference sequence). CDR3 DNA: TGTGCCAGCCGGCCAAGGCTGGGGGACACCATATATTTT. It yields the protein CASRPRLGDTIYF.

This clone was recorded a few times. The chain combines TRBV6-5 with TRBJ2-5; D is possibly TRBD1 (7 bases). Per germline, CDR1 MNHEY and CDR2 SVGAGI. This CDR3 has 16 amino acids. V lost 3 bases, J lost 2 bases, and 16 bases lay in between. The CDR3 DNA sequence: TGTGCCAGCAGTTATAGCGGAGGGGGCCGACAAGAGACCCAGTACTTC. Residues: CASSYSGGGRQETQYF.